This TCR beta chain emerged from a study of blood T cells in healthy people across ages. Notes on the study in general: Significant beta diversity loss was already apparent by age approximately 40, declining roughly linearly.

Isolated PBMCs totaled at least 6 million in each sample. Combining a sample-barcoded 5' primer with a J-beta primer mix, a second PCR ran for roughly 7 to 11 cycles. TCRdb analysed the 5' RACE reads with MiXCR anew, one entry per CDR3 protein. There are roughly 570,000 distinct CDR3 sequences in the sample; 25% to 30% occur only once, and about 18% lies in the top ten. This clonotype has more than one count but fewer than ten. What it binds is not known. Germline V gene sequence: CDR1 KGHSH, CDR2 LQKENI. This CDR3 is 15 amino acids long. J gave up 4 bases and V 4 bases, and 6 bases lay outside the gene matches.

The specimen was blood. The chain links TRBV18 to TRBJ2-3, with 9 bases lining up with TRBD1. The source of this sequence is a woman in her 70s in good health. CDR3 in amino acids: CASSLNTGGADTQYF. The CDR3, as DNA: TGTGCCAGCTCACTAAATACAGGGGGCGCAGATACGCAGTATTTT. Full variable domain (rest looked up from reference TRBV18 and TRBJ2-3): NAGVMQNPRHLVRRRGQEARLRCSPMKGHSHVYWYRQLPEEGLKFMVYLQKENIIDESGMPKERFSAEFPKEGPSILRIQQVVRGDSAAYFCASSLNTGGADTQYFGPGTRLTVL.